The T cell receptor beta chain described here comes from a study of blood T cell repertoires in COVID-19. Across the study: Specimens from acute and convalescent COVID-19 originated in the United States, Italy and Spain. T cells, B-cell-depleted T cells, or PBMCs supplied cDNA or gDNA.

Study processing details: Reference gene primer amplification gave nucleated cell count estimates. The protocol was immunoSEQ multiplex PCR, while the TCRdb copy is restricted to in-frame clones and leaves out a portion. D and trimming were read from the DNA, whereas the V and J calls and clone size are those reported in that table. The data contain 37,000 or so clones, nearly 90% of them seen just once; the ten biggest clones take up 10% to 15%. Germline CDR1 reads SGHRS; CDR2 reads YFSETQ. This CDR3 spans 13 amino acids. Losses at the gene ends were 3 bases for V and 11 bases for J; bases not matched to a gene: 9.

Sequenced input: peripheral blood. This chain uses TRBV5-1 with TRBJ2-7; 9 positions agree with TRBD1. This receptor was identified in a man in his fifties or sixties with active COVID-19. The chain's CDR3 is CASSSDGDRDEYF. DNA of the CDR3: TGCGCCAGCAGCTCAGACGGGGACAGGGATGAGTACTTC.